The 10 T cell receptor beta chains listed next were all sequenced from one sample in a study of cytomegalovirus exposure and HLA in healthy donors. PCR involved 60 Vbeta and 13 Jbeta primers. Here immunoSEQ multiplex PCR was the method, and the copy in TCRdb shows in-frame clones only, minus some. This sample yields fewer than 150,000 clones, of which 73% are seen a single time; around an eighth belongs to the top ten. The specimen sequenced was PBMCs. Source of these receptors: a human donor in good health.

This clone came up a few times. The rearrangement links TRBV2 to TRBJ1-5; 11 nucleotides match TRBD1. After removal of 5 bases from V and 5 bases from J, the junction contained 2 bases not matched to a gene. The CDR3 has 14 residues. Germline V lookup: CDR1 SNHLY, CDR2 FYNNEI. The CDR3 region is CASSQDRGHQPQHF. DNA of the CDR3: TGTGCCAGCAGTCAGGACAGGGGGCATCAGCCCCAGCATTTT. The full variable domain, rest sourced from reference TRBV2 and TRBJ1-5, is EPEVTQTPSHQVTQMGQEVILRCVPISNHLYFYWYRQILGQKVEFLVSFYNNEISEKSEIFDDQFSVERPDGSNFTLKIRSTKLEDSAMYFCASSQDRGHQPQHFGDGTRLSIL.

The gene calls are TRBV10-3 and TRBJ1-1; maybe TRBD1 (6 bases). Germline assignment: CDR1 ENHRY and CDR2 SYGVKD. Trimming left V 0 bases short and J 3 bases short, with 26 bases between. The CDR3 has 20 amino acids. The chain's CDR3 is CAISESPWNRANKEDTEAFF. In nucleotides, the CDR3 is TGTGCCATCAGTGAGTCGCCCTGGAACAGGGCGAATAAAGAGGACACTGAAGCTTTCTTT.

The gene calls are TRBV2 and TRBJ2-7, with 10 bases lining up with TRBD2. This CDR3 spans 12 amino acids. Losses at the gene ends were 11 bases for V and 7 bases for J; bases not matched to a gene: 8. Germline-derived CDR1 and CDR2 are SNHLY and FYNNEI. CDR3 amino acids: CAGKREGREQYF. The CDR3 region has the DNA TGTGCCGGAAAGCGGGAGGGCCGGGAGCAGTACTTC.

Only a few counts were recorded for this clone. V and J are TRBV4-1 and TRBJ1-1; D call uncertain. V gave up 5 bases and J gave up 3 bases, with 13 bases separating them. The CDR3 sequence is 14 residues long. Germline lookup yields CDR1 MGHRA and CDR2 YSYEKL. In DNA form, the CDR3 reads TGCGCCAGCAGCTCCAGGAATGAAGACACTGAAGCTTTCTTT. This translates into CASSSRNEDTEAFF.

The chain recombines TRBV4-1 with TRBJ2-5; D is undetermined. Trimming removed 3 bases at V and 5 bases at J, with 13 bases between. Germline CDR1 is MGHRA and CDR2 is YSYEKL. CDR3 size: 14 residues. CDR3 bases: TGCGCCAGCAGCCAGGCAGGTGGTAGGGAGACCCAGTACTTC. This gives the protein CASSQAGGRETQYF.

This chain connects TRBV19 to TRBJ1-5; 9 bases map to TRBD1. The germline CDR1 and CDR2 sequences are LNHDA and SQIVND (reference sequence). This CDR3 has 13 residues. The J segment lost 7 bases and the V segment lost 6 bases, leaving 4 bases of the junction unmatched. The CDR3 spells CASRSTGGQPQHF. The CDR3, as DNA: TGTGCCAGTAGAAGCACAGGGGGCCAGCCCCAGCATTTT.

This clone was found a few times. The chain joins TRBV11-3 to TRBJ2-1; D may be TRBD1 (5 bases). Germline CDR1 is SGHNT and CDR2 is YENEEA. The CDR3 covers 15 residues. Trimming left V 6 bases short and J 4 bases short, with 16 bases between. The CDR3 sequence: CASSYPGKGYNEQFF. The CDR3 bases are TGTGCCAGCAGTTACCCAGGGAAGGGTTACAATGAGCAGTTCTTC.

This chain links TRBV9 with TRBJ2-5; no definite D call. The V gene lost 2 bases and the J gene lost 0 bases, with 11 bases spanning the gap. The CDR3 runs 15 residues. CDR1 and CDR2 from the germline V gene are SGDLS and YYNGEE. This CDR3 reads CASSVSQRYQETQYF. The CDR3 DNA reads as TGTGCCAGCAGCGTTTCTCAGCGATACCAAGAGACCCAGTACTTC.

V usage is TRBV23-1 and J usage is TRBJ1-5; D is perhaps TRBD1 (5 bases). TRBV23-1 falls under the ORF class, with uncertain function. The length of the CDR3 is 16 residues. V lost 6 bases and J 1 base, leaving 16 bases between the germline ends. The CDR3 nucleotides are TGCGCCAGCAGCACAACGCCGGGGGGGAGCAATCAGCCCCAGCATTTT. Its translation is CASSTTPGGSNQPQHF.

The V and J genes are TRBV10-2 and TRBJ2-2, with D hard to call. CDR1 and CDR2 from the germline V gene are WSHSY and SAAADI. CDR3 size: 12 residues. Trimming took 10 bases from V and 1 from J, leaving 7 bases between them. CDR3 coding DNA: TGCGCCACCTCCGGGAACACCGGGGAGCTGTTTTTT. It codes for CATSGNTGELFF.